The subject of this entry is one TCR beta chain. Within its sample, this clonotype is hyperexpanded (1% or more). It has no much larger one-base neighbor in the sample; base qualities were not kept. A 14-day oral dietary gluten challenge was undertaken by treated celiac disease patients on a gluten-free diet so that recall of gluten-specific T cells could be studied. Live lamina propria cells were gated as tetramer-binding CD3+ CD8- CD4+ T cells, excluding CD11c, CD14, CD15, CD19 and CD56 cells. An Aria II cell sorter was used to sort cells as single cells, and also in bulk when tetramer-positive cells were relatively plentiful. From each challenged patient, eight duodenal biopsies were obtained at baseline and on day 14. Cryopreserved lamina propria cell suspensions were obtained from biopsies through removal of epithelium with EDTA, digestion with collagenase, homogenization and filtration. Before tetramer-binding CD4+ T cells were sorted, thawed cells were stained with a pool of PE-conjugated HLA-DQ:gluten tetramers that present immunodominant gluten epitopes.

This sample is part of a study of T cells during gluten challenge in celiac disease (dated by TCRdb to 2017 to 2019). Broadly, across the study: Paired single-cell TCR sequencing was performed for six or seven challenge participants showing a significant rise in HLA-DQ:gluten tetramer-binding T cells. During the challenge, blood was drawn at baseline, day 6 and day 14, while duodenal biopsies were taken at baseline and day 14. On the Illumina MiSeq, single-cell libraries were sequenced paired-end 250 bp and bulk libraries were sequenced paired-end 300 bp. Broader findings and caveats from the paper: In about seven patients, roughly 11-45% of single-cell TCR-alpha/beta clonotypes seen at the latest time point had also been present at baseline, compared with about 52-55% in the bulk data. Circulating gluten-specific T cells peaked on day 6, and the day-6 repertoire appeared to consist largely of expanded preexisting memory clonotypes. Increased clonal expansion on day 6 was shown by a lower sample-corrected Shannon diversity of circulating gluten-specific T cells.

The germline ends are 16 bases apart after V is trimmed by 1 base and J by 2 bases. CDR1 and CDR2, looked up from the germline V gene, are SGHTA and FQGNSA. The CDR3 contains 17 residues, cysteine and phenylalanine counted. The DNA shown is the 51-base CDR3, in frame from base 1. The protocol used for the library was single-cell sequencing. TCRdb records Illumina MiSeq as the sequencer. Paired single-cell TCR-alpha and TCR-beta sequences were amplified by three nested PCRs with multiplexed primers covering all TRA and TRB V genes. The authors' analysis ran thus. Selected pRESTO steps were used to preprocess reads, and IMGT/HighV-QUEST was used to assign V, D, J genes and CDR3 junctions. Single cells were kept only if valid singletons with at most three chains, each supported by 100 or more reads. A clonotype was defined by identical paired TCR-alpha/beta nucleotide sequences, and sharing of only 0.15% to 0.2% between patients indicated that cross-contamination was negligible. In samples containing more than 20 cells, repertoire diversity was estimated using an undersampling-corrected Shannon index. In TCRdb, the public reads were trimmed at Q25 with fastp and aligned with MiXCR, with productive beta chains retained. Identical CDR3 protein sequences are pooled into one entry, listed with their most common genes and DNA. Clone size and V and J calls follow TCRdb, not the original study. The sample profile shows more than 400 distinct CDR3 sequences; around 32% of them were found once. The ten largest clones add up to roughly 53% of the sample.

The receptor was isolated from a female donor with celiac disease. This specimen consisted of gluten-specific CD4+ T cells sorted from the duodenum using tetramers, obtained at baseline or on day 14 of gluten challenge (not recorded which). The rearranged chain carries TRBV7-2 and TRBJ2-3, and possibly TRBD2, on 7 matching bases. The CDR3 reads CASSLVGGGAYTDTQYF. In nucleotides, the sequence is TGTGCCAGCAGCTTAGTAGGTGGGGGGGCGTACACAGATACGCAGTATTTT.